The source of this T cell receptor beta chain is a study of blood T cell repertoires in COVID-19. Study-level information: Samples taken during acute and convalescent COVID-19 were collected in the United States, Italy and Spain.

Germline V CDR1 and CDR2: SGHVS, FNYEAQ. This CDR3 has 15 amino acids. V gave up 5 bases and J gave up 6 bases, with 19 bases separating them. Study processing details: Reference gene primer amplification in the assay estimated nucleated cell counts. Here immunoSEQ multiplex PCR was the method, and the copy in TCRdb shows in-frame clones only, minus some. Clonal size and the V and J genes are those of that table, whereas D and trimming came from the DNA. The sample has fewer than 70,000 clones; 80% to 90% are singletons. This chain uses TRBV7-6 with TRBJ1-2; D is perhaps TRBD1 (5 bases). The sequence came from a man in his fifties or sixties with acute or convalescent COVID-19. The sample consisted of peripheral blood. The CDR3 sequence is CASSPRGGVRDGYTF. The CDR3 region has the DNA TGTGCCAGCAGCCCCCGCGGGGGGGTCAGGGATGGCTACACCTTC. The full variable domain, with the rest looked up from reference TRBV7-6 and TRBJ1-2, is GAGVSQSPRYKVTKRGQDVALRCDPISGHVSLYWYRQALGQGPEFLTYFNYEAQQDKSGLPNDRFSAERPEGSISTLTIQRTEQRDSAMYRCASSPRGGVRDGYTFGSGTRLTVV.